The 8 T cell receptor beta chains presented below share a single source sample, sequenced in a study of cytomegalovirus exposure and HLA in healthy donors listed by TCRdb under 2017. Library preparation was by the immunoSEQ multiplex PCR assay. The multiplex PCR relied on a mix of 60 forward primers for TCR Vbeta segments and 13 reverse primers for TCR Jbeta segments. This is the immuneACCESS table as TCRdb keeps it, with only in-frame sequences that have V and J called. A part of the clones is gone; compared with another copy, unresolved V genes explain less than half, and the rest is unexplained. This sample's table contains tens of thousands of clones. Approximately 3.8% of the sample lies in the top ten. Sequenced material: PBMCs. The source is a female donor in good health and CMV-seropositive.

The CDR3 bases are TGTGCCAGCAGTGATTACTGGACAGGGCGGGAGTACGAGCAGTACTTC. This codes for CASSDYWTGREYEQYF. The chain recombines TRBV28 with TRBJ2-7, with D possibly TRBD1 on 8 matching bases. The CDR3 has 16 amino acids. Per the germline V gene, CDR1 is MDHEN and CDR2 is SYDVKM. Trimming took off 5 bases at V and 4 bases at J, with 21 bases between the two ends.

The chain recombines TRBV5-4 with TRBJ1-1; 7 bases agree with TRBD1. The CDR3 covers 16 residues. Looked up from germline, CDR1 is SGHNT and CDR2 is YYREEE (reference sequence). V gave up 3 bases and J gave up 0 bases; unmatched junction bases: 8. The CDR3 DNA sequence: TGTGCCAGCAGCTCGACAGGGTCAAGGATGAACACTGAAGCTTTCTTT. The encoded protein is CASSSTGSRMNTEAFF.

Notes on this clone: Other DNA sequences in this sample translate to the same CDR3. The J gene is TRBJ2-7, the V gene TRBV18, with TRBD2 matching 12 bases. The CDR3 covers 15 residues. The germline V gene encodes CDR1 KGHSH and CDR2 LQKENI. V dropped 2 bases and J dropped 1; count of bases not matched to a gene: 0. The CDR3 protein is CASSPGTSGSYEQYF. CDR3 DNA sequence: TGTGCCAGCTCACCAGGGACTAGCGGGTCCTACGAGCAGTACTTC.

The chain combines TRBV18 with TRBJ2-7, with D tentatively TRBD1 (6 bases). This CDR3 comprises 15 residues. Germline loops: CDR1 KGHSH, CDR2 LQKENI. V dropped 3 bases and J dropped 2 bases, with 14 bases sitting between them. The CDR3 region is CASSPGDIFAYEQYF. The CDR3 region has the DNA TGTGCCAGCTCACCGGGGGACATCTTCGCCTACGAGCAGTACTTC.

V gene TRBV28 combines with J gene TRBJ2-7, with TRBD2 matching 13 bases. Unmatched junction bases numbered 2, after V lost 4 bases and J lost 2 bases. CDR3 size: 15 residues. CDR1 MDHEN and CDR2 SYDVKM come from the germline V gene. This CDR3 reads CASSSTSGRAYEQYF. Here the CDR3 DNA reads TGTGCCAGCAGTTCAACTAGCGGGAGGGCCTACGAGCAGTACTTC. The variable domain in full, completed from reference TRBV28 and TRBJ2-7, reads DVKVTQSSRYLVKRTGEKVFLECVQDMDHENMFWYRQDPGLGLRLIYFSYDVKMKEKGDIPEGYSVSREKKERFSLILESASTNQTSMYLCASSSTSGRAYEQYFGPGTRLTVT.

This chain connects TRBV25-1 to TRBJ2-7, with a tentative D call TRBD1 (6 bases). This CDR3 has 15 residues. Germline values: CDR1 MGHDK, CDR2 SYGVNS. V was cut by 0 bases and J by 2 bases, with 11 bases left in between. The CDR3 loop is CASSEYVDRTYEQYF. The CDR3 bases are TGTGCCAGCAGTGAATATGTGGACAGAACCTACGAGCAGTACTTC.

The chain is built from TRBV28 and TRBJ2-5; possibly TRBD1 for D (5 bases). CDR3 length: 14 amino acids. The germline V gene encodes CDR1 MDHEN and CDR2 SYDVKM. Trimming took off 4 bases at V and 5 bases at J, with 14 bases between the two ends. CDR3 sequence reads: CASSYPGLEETQYF. DNA for the CDR3: TGTGCCAGCAGTTATCCAGGGCTGGAGGAGACCCAGTACTTC.

The chain is built from TRBV28 and TRBJ1-5; TRBD1 agrees at 7 bases. The CDR3 spans 13 residues. The V gene's germline CDR1 is MDHEN and CDR2 SYDVKM. V lost 8 bases, J lost 5 bases, and 6 bases stayed unmatched. The CDR3 region is CASLRQGDQPQHF. CDR3 coding DNA: TGTGCCAGCTTACGACAGGGCGATCAGCCCCAGCATTTT.